Following are 23 T cell receptor beta chains from one sample sequenced in a study of shared clonotypes between healthy human individuals. Naive CD8 cells lacked CD45RO, underwent positive selection for CCR7 and left out terminally differentiated effector memory CD45RA+ cells. Measured with immunoSEQ multiplex PCR; TCRdb has only the in-frame clones, and not every one. The sample contains around 2,100,000 clones, about 95% of which appear only once. Sequencing input: naive CD8+ T cells sorted from blood. These receptors were taken from a man between 18 and 35 years old in good health.

The chain combines TRBV28 with TRBJ2-2; no clear D gene. Trimming stripped 2 bases from V and 3 bases from J, with 16 bases between. This CDR3 region has 17 residues. Germline CDR1 MDHEN, CDR2 SYDVKM. The CDR3 DNA is TGTGCCAGCAGTTTACGTAGAGTTGGGCAATACACCGGGGAGCTGTTTTTT. This sequence encodes CASSLRRVGQYTGELFF. Using reference TRBV28 and TRBJ2-2 for the parts outside the CDR3, the full variable domain is DVKVTQSSRYLVKRTGEKVFLECVQDMDHENMFWYRQDPGLGLRLIYFSYDVKMKEKGDIPEGYSVSREKKERFSLILESASTNQTSMYLCASSLRRVGQYTGELFFGEGSRLTVL.

The rearrangement joins TRBV6-1 to TRBJ2-7; D is possibly TRBD2 (5 bases). V shed 6 bases and J shed 7 bases, with 16 bases lying between them. The germline V gene encodes CDR1 MNHNS and CDR2 SASEGT. This CDR3 spans 13 amino acids. CDR3 nucleotide sequence: TGTGCCAGCAGCCCCGGACTCTTAGAGGAGCAGTACTTC. This sequence encodes CASSPGLLEEQYF.

V and J are TRBV5-6 and TRBJ1-6, with D unclear. The CDR3 covers 13 residues. Germline loops: CDR1 SGHDT, CDR2 YYEEEE. V was shortened by 0 bases and J by 7 bases, with 5 bases between the two germline ends. The CDR3 DNA reads TGTGCCAGCAGCTTGGGACTCAATTCACCCCTCCACTTT. Residues: CASSLGLNSPLHF.

Regarding this clone: Other DNA variants within this sample encode the same CDR3. The J gene is TRBJ2-7, the V gene TRBV5-6, with 7 bases aligning to TRBD1. The CDR3 spans 12 residues. Trimming cost V 1 base and J 5 bases; bases outside gene matches: 0. The germline V gene encodes CDR1 SGHDT and CDR2 YYEEEE. CDR3 loop: CASSLTGDEQYF. The DNA for the CDR3 is TGTGCCAGCAGCTTGACAGGGGACGAGCAGTACTTC.

The V call is TRBV20-1, the J call TRBJ2-1, with no clear D. Trimming shortened V by 3 bases and J by 7 bases, and 4 bases separated the two germline ends. CDR1 is DFQATT, CDR2 SNEGSKA, per germline (reference sequence). This CDR3 is 10 amino acids long. The CDR3 nucleotides read TGCAGTGCTAGGAAAAATGAGCAGTTCTTC. This encodes CSARKNEQFF.

The gene calls are TRBV7-6 and TRBJ2-7, with 10 bases matching TRBD1. The junction had 12 bases not matched to a gene; V was cut back by 5 bases and J by 2 bases. Germline lookup yields CDR1 SGHVS and CDR2 FNYEAQ. The CDR3 has 17 residues. Here the CDR3 reads CASSPYHGTGVTYEQYF. CDR3 sequence (DNA): TGTGCCAGCAGCCCCTATCACGGGACAGGGGTTACCTACGAGCAGTACTTC.

Concerning this clone: Other nucleotide sequences from this sample produce the same CDR3. This chain connects TRBV27 to TRBJ2-2, with TRBD2 as a possible D gene (7 bases). CDR1 is MNHEY and CDR2 is SMNVEV in the germline V gene (reference sequence). CDR3 length: 16 residues. V was shortened by 2 bases and J by 0 bases, with 10 bases between the two germline ends. The CDR3 spells CASSLMGGPNTGELFF. The CDR3 nucleotides are TGTGCCAGCAGTTTAATGGGGGGGCCGAACACCGGGGAGCTGTTTTTT.

This clone was counted once. The V gene is TRBV13, the J gene TRBJ1-1; D unresolved. Per the germline V gene, CDR1 is PRHDT and CDR2 is FYEKMQ (reference sequence). V was trimmed by 0 bases and J by 3 bases, leaving 5 bases between them. The CDR3 is 13 amino acids. This CDR3 reads CASSLGGHTEAFF. In nucleotides, the CDR3 is TGTGCCAGCAGCTTAGGTGGGCACACTGAAGCTTTCTTT.

The CDR3 loop is CSARAGGAFF. The DNA for the CDR3 is TGCAGTGCTAGAGCAGGGGGGGCTTTCTTT. This rearrangement joins TRBV20-1 to TRBJ1-1; 7 bases align to TRBD1. V lost 1 base to trimming and J lost 11 bases; unmatched junction nucleotides: 1. CDR3 length equals 10 residues. CDR1 DFQATT and CDR2 SNEGSKA come from the germline V gene (reference sequence).

This sequence joins TRBV5-6 and TRBJ2-7, with D tentatively TRBD2 (6 bases). The CDR3 runs 17 residues. In germline, CDR1 is SGHDT, CDR2 YYEEEE. The V and J ends lost 4 bases and 4 bases respectively, with 24 bases between them. This CDR3 is CASSPQEGTSWRYEQYF. The CDR3 DNA reads TGTGCCAGCAGCCCCCAGGAGGGCACTAGCTGGCGGTACGAGCAGTACTTC.

The chain uses TRBV7-8 and TRBJ2-7; D is undetermined. V lost 1 base and J lost 6, with 7 bases in between. CDR1 and CDR2 (germline): SGHVS, FQNEAQ. The CDR3 length is 12 residues. The chain's CDR3 is CASSLDLSEQYF. The CDR3 DNA follows: TGTGCCAGCAGCTTAGACCTCAGCGAGCAGTACTTC.

A remark on this clone: At one boundary the junction diverges from the germline segment, which might be a read error. The J gene is TRBJ2-1, the V gene TRBV7-7; 14 bases match TRBD2. Germline CDR1 SSHAT, CDR2 FNYEAQ (reference sequence). The CDR3 extends over 17 amino acids. The CDR3 DNA sequence: TGTGCTAGCAGTCCGGGACTAGCGGGAGTATCTTACAATGAGCAGTTCTTC. This gives the protein CASSPGLAGVSYNEQFF.

The chain uses TRBV27 and TRBJ2-4; D may match TRBD1 or TRBD2 (5 bases each). This CDR3 is built from 14 residues. Germline CDR1 MNHEY, CDR2 SMNVEV (reference sequence). V lost 2 bases and J 5 bases, leaving 10 bases between the germline ends. CDR3 loop: CASSLRDGQNIQYF. Written as DNA, the CDR3 is TGTGCCAGCAGTTTACGGGACGGACAAAACATTCAGTACTTC.

The rearrangement links TRBV5-4 to TRBJ2-3, with TRBD1 matching over 7 bases. CDR1 SGHNT and CDR2 YYREEE come from the germline V gene (reference sequence). The J segment lost 1 base and the V segment lost 4 bases, leaving 9 bases of the junction unmatched. This CDR3 has 16 residues. In DNA, the CDR3 is TGTGCCAGCAGCCCCATGAGGGGGCCCCGCACAGATACGCAGTATTTT. Amino acid sequence: CASSPMRGPRTDTQYF.

This sequence joins TRBV5-6 and TRBJ2-7; D unclear. The CDR3 has 14 residues. From germline, CDR1 is SGHDT and CDR2 YYEEEE. Trimming took 3 bases from V and 0 from J, leaving 10 bases between them. The CDR3 bases are TGTGCCAGCAGCTCCCGAGCAGGCTCCTACGAGCAGTACTTC. It specifies CASSSRAGSYEQYF.

V and J are TRBV11-2 and TRBJ1-5; no reliable D call. The CDR3 runs 15 residues. V lost 1 base and J 1 base, leaving 8 bases between the germline ends. In germline, CDR1 is SGHAT, CDR2 FQNNGV. CDR3 sequence reads: CASSLGAESNQPQHF. In nucleotides, the CDR3 is TGTGCCAGCAGCTTAGGGGCAGAAAGCAATCAGCCCCAGCATTTT.

J is TRBJ2-7 and V is TRBV4-1; 9 bases line up with TRBD2. Germline V gives CDR1 MGHRA, CDR2 YSYEKL. V gave up 2 bases and J gave up 1 base; unmatched junction bases: 3. This CDR3 region has 15 residues. This CDR3 is CASSQSSGASYEQYF. CDR3 DNA sequence: TGCGCCAGCAGCCAATCTAGCGGGGCTTCCTACGAGCAGTACTTC.

J is TRBJ1-1 and V is TRBV25-1; no clear D gene. V was trimmed by 4 bases and J by 4 bases, leaving 10 bases between them. Germline lookup yields CDR1 MGHDK and CDR2 SYGVNS. The CDR3 runs 13 residues. Here the CDR3 reads CASSVLLSTEAFF. In DNA, the CDR3 is TGTGCCAGCAGTGTCTTACTTAGCACTGAAGCTTTCTTT.

The chain has TRBV4-2 and TRBJ2-2; 8 nucleotides agree with TRBD2. The V gene's germline CDR1 is LGHNA and CDR2 YNFKEQ. V was clipped by 2 bases and J by 3 bases; unmatched bases: 5. This CDR3 has 16 amino acids. The chain's CDR3 is CASSQLTSGDTGELFF. The CDR3 bases are TGTGCCAGCAGCCAACTAACTAGCGGCGACACCGGGGAGCTGTTTTTT.

The chain links TRBV5-1 to TRBJ1-5; TRBD1 might be the D (6 bases). The length of the CDR3 is 16 residues. CDR1 and CDR2 from the germline V gene are SGHRS and YFSETQ. The V end lost 3 bases, the J end lost 4 bases, and 17 bases lay between the germline ends. The CDR3 coding sequence is TGCGCCAGCAGCTCGTGGGATACACAGGGAAATCAGCCCCAGCATTTT. Amino acid sequence: CASSSWDTQGNQPQHF.

This chain links TRBV6-5 with TRBJ2-7, with 7 bases identical to TRBD2. Germline V lookup: CDR1 MNHEY, CDR2 SVGAGI. V lost 3 bases and J lost 11; bases outside the gene matches: 7. CDR3 length: 12 amino acids. The CDR3 loop reads CASSYGEGSEYF. CDR3 nucleotides: TGTGCCAGCAGTTATGGGGAGGGTTCAGAGTACTTC.

The rearrangement uses TRBV5-1 and TRBJ2-2; D may be TRBD2 (6 bases). V gave up 6 bases and J gave up 5 bases, with 20 bases separating them. This CDR3 spans 16 amino acids. Germline V gene data show CDR1 as SGHRS and CDR2 as YFSETQ. CDR3 coding DNA: TGCGCCAGCACCCCAACCCCGGGTGGAGGGACCGGGGAGCTGTTTTTT. Its translation: CASTPTPGGGTGELFF. Full variable domain (rest looked up from reference TRBV5-1 and TRBJ2-2): KAGVTQTPRYLIKTRGQQVTLSCSPISGHRSVSWYQQTPGQGLQFLFEYFSETQRNKGNFPGRFSGRQFSNSRSEMNVSTLELGDSALYLCASTPTPGGGTGELFFGEGSRLTVL.

J is TRBJ1-6 and V is TRBV4-2, with TRBD1 as a possible D gene (6 bases). From germline, CDR1 is LGHNA and CDR2 YNFKEQ. This CDR3 contains 18 residues. Trimming left V 0 bases short and J 4 bases short, with 16 bases between. The CDR3 spells CASSQDPTGTLYNSPLHF. For the CDR3, the DNA is TGTGCCAGCAGCCAAGACCCGACAGGAACTTTATATAATTCACCCCTCCACTTT.